Below, 2 T cell receptor beta chains from the same sample are listed, as sequenced in a study of identical twins. TCRdb called the 5' RACE reads again in MiXCR, with one record for every CDR3 protein. The table lists 200,000 to 250,000 distinct CDR3 sequences, around 15% of them singletons. Source material: memory (CD45RO+) T cells sorted from blood. These receptors were obtained from a woman younger than 35 in good health.

This chain uses TRBV6-2 or TRBV6-3 with TRBJ2-1; 12 positions agree with TRBD2. This CDR3 is 17 amino acids long. Looked up from germline, CDR1 is MNHEY and CDR2 is SVGEGT. V dropped 4 bases and J dropped 10; count of bases not matched to a gene: 14. The CDR3 nucleotides are TGTGCCAGCAGTTCCAATCGACTAGCGGGAGTGCTTGGGGAGCAGTTCTTC. This sequence encodes CASSSNRLAGVLGEQFF.

The gene calls are TRBV5-1 and TRBJ1-1; possibly TRBD1 for D (5 bases). The germline CDR1 and CDR2 sequences are SGHRS and YFSETQ. CDR3 length equals 17 residues. Trimming took off 4 bases at V and 0 bases at J, with 19 bases between the two ends. In DNA, the CDR3 is TGCGCCAGCAGCGGTCCGGGACGGACTACCATGAACACTGAAGCTTTCTTT. It specifies CASSGPGRTTMNTEAFF.